This T cell receptor beta chain comes out of a study of vaccination and CD4 T cells after COVID-19. This clonotype was recorded a few times. Antigen: not known. Trimming pared 7 bases from V and 3 bases from J, leaving 12 bases between. From germline, CDR1 is MDHEN and CDR2 SYDVKM. CDR3 size: 13 residues. Sequenced with the Oncomine TCR Beta short-read assay was DNA taken from cultured CD4+ T cells. TCRdb analysed the PCR reads with MiXCR anew, one entry per CDR3 protein. The table shows fewer than 25,000 distinct CDR3 sequences, with around 30% occurring only once. Regarding time point: late sampling 161 to 241 days after vaccination in a few convalescent patients. Documented treatment: approximately nine-day PBMC culture with coronavirus spike peptide pools or control peptides (ViraFEST assay).

Specimen: CD4+ T cells from blood, cultured in vitro, collected about 7 months after SARS-CoV-2 vaccination. V usage is TRBV28 and J usage is TRBJ1-2; D is undetermined. This TCR was sampled from a human donor who had recovered from COVID-19. The CDR3 is CASKGRNYYGYTF. In nucleotides, the CDR3 is TGTGCCAGCAAGGGCAGAAACTACTATGGCTACACCTTC.